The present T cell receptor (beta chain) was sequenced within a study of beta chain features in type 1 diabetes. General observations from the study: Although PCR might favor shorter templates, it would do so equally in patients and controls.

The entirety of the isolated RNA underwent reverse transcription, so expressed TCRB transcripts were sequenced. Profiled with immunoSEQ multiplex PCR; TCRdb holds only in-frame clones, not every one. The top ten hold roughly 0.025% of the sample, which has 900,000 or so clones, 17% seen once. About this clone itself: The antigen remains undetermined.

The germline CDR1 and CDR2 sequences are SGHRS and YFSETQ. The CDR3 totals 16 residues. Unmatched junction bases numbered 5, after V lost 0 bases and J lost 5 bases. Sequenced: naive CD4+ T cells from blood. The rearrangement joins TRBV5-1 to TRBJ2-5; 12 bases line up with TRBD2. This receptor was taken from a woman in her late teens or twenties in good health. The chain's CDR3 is CASSLEWTSGTETQYF. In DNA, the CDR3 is TGCGCCAGCAGCTTGGAGTGGACTAGCGGGACGGAGACCCAGTACTTC.